This TCR beta chain was identified during a study of beta chain features in type 1 diabetes. For the study at large: Healthy donors and patients showed comparable age, gender and cell yields. Regarding the study as a whole: It was among patients, rather than healthy donors, that naive, central memory and Treg TCRB repertoires appeared more similar. Researchers cautioned that cDNA sequencing could over-represent cells with high TCR expression. VDJ junctions sequenced from type 1 diabetes patients showed fewer insertions and more deletions.

Trimming removed 5 bases at V and 0 bases at J, with 8 bases between. This CDR3 has 15 amino acids. Germline CDR1 is KGHSH and CDR2 is LQKENI. There are a few counts of this clone. Its antigen is unknown. Expressed TCRB transcripts were sequenced after all isolated RNA was converted to cDNA. The data were produced by immunoSEQ multiplex PCR, yet TCRdb's version contains in-frame clones alone and is incomplete. The data contain around 250,000 clones, approximately 14% of them singletons. The gene calls are TRBV18 and TRBJ2-6; D may be TRBD2 (5 bases). This receptor was identified in a woman aged 40 to 50 in good health. Sequences were obtained from naive CD4+ T cells from blood. The CDR3 coding sequence is TGTGCCAGCTCATACGGAGGCTCTGGGGCCAACGTCCTGACTTTC. Amino acids: CASSYGGSGANVLTF.